The entry that follows covers one TCR beta chain sequence. The target of this receptor is not known. No base qualities exist here, and no much larger clone lies one base off it. The sample comes from a study of blood T cell repertoires in COVID-19 (dated by TCRdb to between 2020 and 2021). Regarding the complete study: Samples from collaborators originated in the United States, Italy and Spain and spanned both the acute and convalescent phases of COVID-19. Subjects who had been exposed to COVID-19, were actively infected with it, or had recovered from it provided the deeply sampled blood TCRbeta repertoires that made up the dataset. HLA class I and class II types, where available, came from metadata supplied by the sample provider rather than from assay-based typing. Samples came from the ongoing ImmuneRACE study (first 160 participants) plus 1,254 subjects from 6 global collaborators. The material from the prospective study consisted of cDNA or gDNA derived from T cells, B-cell-depleted T cells, or PBMCs. A de-identified subject ID, COVID-19 status, age in years and sex were almost always included in the sample metadata. The repertoires were released in a freely available public database intended as a resource for research on the immune response to SARS-CoV-2. Study-level results and caveats: How much clinical and demographic metadata was included differed by source and by participant, and the metadata was provided uncurated.

The collaborating institutions used their own protocols to collect whole blood in K2EDTA tubes. For TCRbeta analysis, collaborators shipped samples in one of three forms: frozen whole blood, isolated PBMCs, or DNA extracted from either of those sample types. TCRbeta CDR3 regions were amplified from genomic DNA using the immunoSEQ Assay, a bias-controlled multiplex PCR. The paper's processing steps were these. The number of nucleated cells in each sample was estimated from the amplification of reference gene primers within the assay. To quantify the absolute abundance of each unique TCRbeta CDR3 rearrangement, sequence reads were collapsed and filtered. For each sample, productive Simpson clonality was calculated as the square root of Simpson's diversity index across productive rearrangements. What TCRdb holds here is the immuneACCESS table cut down to in-frame rearrangements. Part of the clones is not present; checked against another copy, under half of the missing clones reflect an unresolved V gene, and the others are unexplained. The D gene and trimming were derived from the DNA, and the V and J assignments and clone size from that table. Counted in this sample were fewer than 6,000 clones; around 86% of them appeared once. The ten largest clones add up to around 21% of the sample.

Sequences MGHRA (CDR1) and YSYEKL (CDR2) are obtained from the germline V gene. The CDR3 has 16 amino acids, counting the end cysteine and phenylalanine. The read is trimmed to its CDR3 DNA, 48 bases read in frame from base 1. Trimmed from V: 1 base; trimmed from J: 5 bases; junction bases lacking a gene match: 6. Material for sequencing was peripheral blood. The receptor was derived from a human donor in a cohort sampled during active COVID-19. The chain links TRBV4-1 with TRBJ2-7; 12 central nucleotides agree with TRBD2. The bases are TGCGCCAGCAGCCAAGCGACTAGCGGGAGTATACACGAGCAGTACTTC. This sequence encodes CASSQATSGSIHEQYF.